This TCR beta chain was documented in a study of cytomegalovirus exposure and HLA in healthy donors. The wider study: Unique TCRs numbering around 80 million, obtained from HLA-typed donors, made up an early data release.

Study results and limitations: V- and J-gene trimming in TCR beta was tied to a missense DCLRE1C variant by an analysis performed later.

Both 60 Vbeta primers and 13 Jbeta primers went into the PCR. Sequencing was performed with immunoSEQ multiplex PCR; in TCRdb, only in-frame clones are kept and a portion is missing. The table includes 85,000 to 100,000 clones, about 83% detected once. Germline-derived CDR1 and CDR2 are SEHNR and FQNEAQ (reference sequence). This CDR3 is 13 amino acids long. Deletions cut 3 bases from V and 5 bases from J, with 8 bases between. Concerning this clone: Antigen specificity is unknown.

The TCR comes from a man aged 55 to 70 in good health and CMV-seropositive. Source material: PBMCs. The chain recombines TRBV7-9 with TRBJ1-5, with D maybe TRBD1 (6 bases). The CDR3 here is CASSFSGDQPQHF. The CDR3 coding sequence is TGTGCCAGCAGCTTCTCAGGGGATCAGCCCCAGCATTTT.